This T cell receptor beta chain originates from a study of human T cells and chemical hapten exposure. V shed 3 bases and J shed 6 bases, with 10 bases lying between them. In germline, CDR1 is SGHAT, CDR2 FQNNGV. The CDR3 has 13 amino acids. Individual cDNA molecules each carried unique molecular identifiers attached by the library. Each CDR3 protein gets one entry after TCRdb re-called the RACE reads with MiXCR. The table includes around 190,000 distinct CDR3 sequences, under 25% detected once. Documented time point: patch test 1, 2 weeks after DPC sensitization. Indicated treatment: therapeutic diphenylcyclopropenone sensitization with weekly scalp DPC. This clonotype was detected a few times.

The sequence was collected from a woman between 45 and 60 years old with alopecia areata. Some clones in this sample may be carry-over from other donors' samples. The source material was whole blood, sampled in connection with sensitization to the hapten diphenylcyclopropenone (DPC). The chain links TRBV11-2 to TRBJ2-3, with D unresolved. CDR3 sequence: CASSFSLLDTQYF. The DNA for the CDR3 is TGTGCCAGCAGCTTCTCCCTGCTTGATACGCAGTATTTT.